Listed here are 26 T cell receptor beta chains from one sample, sequenced in a study of shared clonotypes between healthy human individuals. Clones were read by immunoSEQ multiplex PCR, and TCRdb kept only the in-frame ones, dropping some. The table lists about 820,000 clones, almost 95% of them singletons. Terminally differentiated effector memory CD45RA+ cells were left out of the naive CD8 fraction, which was CD45RO-negative and positively selected for CCR7. Sample: naive CD8+ T cells sorted from blood. The source of these receptors is a young man in good health.

This sequence joins TRBV7-9 and TRBJ2-2, with 9 bases lining up with TRBD2. This CDR3 region has 16 residues. CDR1 and CDR2 from the germline V gene are SEHNR and FQNEAQ (reference sequence). With V trimmed by 2 bases and J by 3 bases, 4 bases remained unmatched. The CDR3 region is CASSLSVAGDTGELFF. CDR3 coding DNA: TGTGCCAGCAGCTTATCAGTAGCGGGGGACACCGGGGAGCTGTTTTTT.

The CDR3 loop reads CASSQQGLDQPQHF. CDR3 nucleotide sequence: TGTGCCAGCAGCCAACAGGGCTTGGATCAGCCCCAGCATTTT. The rearrangement joins TRBV7-6 to TRBJ1-5; maybe TRBD1 (6 bases). Germline values: CDR1 SGHVS, CDR2 FNYEAQ. Between the trimmed V and J ends, which lost 5 bases and 5 bases, there was a span of 13 bases. The CDR3 length is 14 residues. Variable domain in full (rest from reference TRBV7-6 and TRBJ1-5): GAGVSQSPRYKVTKRGQDVALRCDPISGHVSLYWYRQALGQGPEFLTYFNYEAQQDKSGLPNDRFSAERPEGSISTLTIQRTEQRDSAMYRCASSQQGLDQPQHFGDGTRLSIL.

The chain has TRBV6-5 and TRBJ2-1; 9 positions match TRBD2. The CDR3 is 15 residues long. The ends lost 10 bases at V and 4 bases at J; junction bases unmatched: 11. Germline V CDR1 and CDR2: MNHEY, SVGAGI. In DNA, the CDR3 is TGTGCCACCACAATTCCGACTAGCGGTTACAATGAGCAGTTCTTC. This translates into CATTIPTSGYNEQFF.

This chain uses TRBV19 with TRBJ1-5; 7 bases fit TRBD1. The CDR3 loop spans 19 amino acids. Germline V gene sequence: CDR1 LNHDA, CDR2 SQIVND (reference sequence). With 4 bases clipped from V and 3 bases from J, the junction kept 18 bases outside the gene matches. This CDR3 reads CASSTFSGTAAGLNQPQHF. Written as DNA, the CDR3 is TGTGCCAGTAGTACCTTTTCCGGGACAGCGGCCGGACTCAATCAGCCCCAGCATTTT.

The chain recombines TRBV19 with TRBJ1-5; the D is unclear. CDR1 and CDR2 (germline): LNHDA, SQIVND (reference sequence). The CDR3 is 15 residues long. V was cut by 3 bases and J by 5 bases, with 14 bases left in between. The CDR3 DNA reads TGTGCCAGTAGTATTAGTAGGCGTCGGGATCAGCCCCAGCATTTT. It encodes CASSISRRRDQPQHF.

V usage is TRBV28 and J usage is TRBJ2-7; TRBD1 matches at 10 bases. Germline CDR1 is MDHEN and CDR2 is SYDVKM. The V gene end was trimmed by 7 bases and the J gene end by 1 base; junction bases not matched to a gene: 7. The CDR3 is 15 amino acids. CDR3 in DNA: TGTGCCAGCACCTTACCGGGACAGGGGTCCTACGAGCAGTACTTC. Translation: CASTLPGQGSYEQYF.

This chain connects TRBV7-9 to TRBJ2-7; D possibly matches TRBD1 or TRBD2 (5 bases each). Trimming took off 3 bases at V and 3 bases at J, with 9 bases between the two ends. There are 13 residues in the CDR3. Germline values: CDR1 SEHNR, CDR2 FQNEAQ (reference sequence). The CDR3 region has the DNA TGTGCCAGCAGCTTTGGGGGTTGCTACGAGCAGTACTTC. Its translation: CASSFGGCYEQYF.

The V call is TRBV15, the J call TRBJ1-5; TRBD1 aligns across 8 bases. Trimming cost V 3 bases and J 3 bases; bases outside gene matches: 4. Germline values: CDR1 LNHNV, CDR2 YYDKDF (reference sequence). The CDR3 is made up of 15 amino acids. The CDR3 region has the DNA TGTGCCACCAGCAGGACAGGGGCTACCAATCAGCCCCAGCATTTT. Amino acid sequence: CATSRTGATNQPQHF.

V and J are TRBV12-2 and TRBJ2-7; the table's D call, TRBD1, has no DNA check behind it. TRBV12-2 is noted as a pseudogene. CDR3 size: 15 residues. CDR3 DNA sequence: TGTGCAAGTCGCTTAGTAGGGGACAGATCCTACGAGCAGTACTTC. It specifies CASRLVGDRSYEQYF.

V gene TRBV7-9 combines with J gene TRBJ2-3, with D uncertain. Deletions cut 1 base from V and 0 bases from J, with 5 bases between. Germline V gene sequence: CDR1 SEHNR, CDR2 FQNEAQ (reference sequence). CDR3 length equals 14 residues. In DNA form, the CDR3 reads TGTGCCAGCAGCTTAGAAGCTAGCACAGATACGCAGTATTTT. Protein sequence: CASSLEASTDTQYF.

V is TRBV14 and J is TRBJ2-2, with 10 nucleotides matching TRBD1. V lost 1 base, J lost 2 bases, and 13 bases stayed unmatched. The CDR3 consists of 20 residues. Germline CDR1 is SGHDN and CDR2 is FVKESK. The CDR3 is CASSQGRGRGTGENTGELFF. The CDR3 DNA follows: TGTGCCAGCAGCCAAGGAAGGGGACGGGGGACAGGGGAAAACACCGGGGAGCTGTTTTTT.

The chain couples TRBV7-9 to TRBJ2-5, with unresolved D. Trimming took 0 bases from V and 5 from J, leaving 10 bases between them. Germline lookup yields CDR1 SEHNR and CDR2 FQNEAQ (reference sequence). The CDR3 has 14 amino acids. CDR3 amino acids: CASSLALGLETQYF. The CDR3 DNA sequence: TGTGCCAGCAGCTTAGCGTTGGGGTTGGAGACCCAGTACTTC.

The CDR3, as DNA: TGTGCCAGTAGTTCACGGACAGCCCCCTACGAGCAGTACTTC. It encodes CASSSRTAPYEQYF. The V and J genes are TRBV19 and TRBJ2-7, with TRBD1 as a possible D gene (6 bases). V was shortened by 5 bases and J by 2 bases, with 13 bases between the two germline ends. The CDR3 is 14 amino acids. Looked up from germline, CDR1 is LNHDA and CDR2 is SQIVND (reference sequence).

This chain uses TRBV4-1 with TRBJ1-1; D remains ambiguous. V was cut by 0 bases and J by 1 base, with 6 bases left in between. The CDR3 loop spans 14 amino acids. Per germline, CDR1 MGHRA and CDR2 YSYEKL. The CDR3 sequence is CASSQDLGNTEAFF. The CDR3 DNA reads TGCGCCAGCAGCCAAGATCTTGGGAACACTGAAGCTTTCTTT.

V usage is TRBV7-3 and J usage is TRBJ1-2; 8 positions agree with TRBD1. This CDR3 region has 15 residues. Germline V gene data show CDR1 as SGHTA and CDR2 as FQGTGA. The V and J ends lost 5 bases and 1 base, in that order; junction bases with no gene match: 6. The CDR3 loop reads CASSPTGGLNYGYTF. CDR3 DNA sequence: TGTGCCAGCAGCCCAACAGGGGGTCTTAACTATGGCTACACCTTC. Complete variable domain (other parts from reference TRBV7-3 and TRBJ1-2): GAGVSQTPSNKVTEKGKYVELRCDPISGHTALYWYRQSLGQGPEFLIYFQGTGAADDSGLPNDRFFAVRPEGSVSTLKIQRTERGDSAVYLCASSPTGGLNYGYTFGSGTRLTVV.

This clone was seen a single time. This sequence joins TRBV6-5 and TRBJ2-5, with 13 nucleotides matching TRBD2. Germline-derived CDR1 and CDR2 are MNHEY and SVGAGI. This CDR3 contains 16 residues. Trimming removed 4 bases from V and 4 bases from J; junction bases left unmatched: 6. The CDR3, as DNA: TGTGCCAGCAGTTTCCGGACTAGCGGGAGTGCAGAGACCCAGTACTTC. This encodes CASSFRTSGSAETQYF.

The rearrangement uses TRBV5-5 and TRBJ2-1, with TRBD1 matching 9 bases. V was clipped by 1 base and J by 4 bases; unmatched bases: 3. The germline V gene has CDR1 SGHKS and CDR2 YYEKEE (reference sequence). This CDR3 contains 15 residues. The DNA for the CDR3 is TGTGCCAGCAGCTTGCCGACAGGGGGGTACAATGAGCAGTTCTTC. Its translation: CASSLPTGGYNEQFF.

The rearrangement joins TRBV9 to TRBJ2-7, with D possibly matching TRBD2 (6 bases). Germline V CDR1 and CDR2: SGDLS, YYNGEE. V dropped 1 base and J dropped 0 bases, with 11 bases sitting between them. The CDR3 consists of 15 residues. The CDR3 spells CASSVNSGSSYEQYF. The CDR3 bases are TGTGCCAGCAGCGTAAATAGCGGAAGCTCCTACGAGCAGTACTTC.

CDR3 protein: CASSDQTGVNTEAFF. CDR3 sequence (DNA): TGTGCCAGCAGCGACCAGACAGGGGTGAACACTGAAGCTTTCTTT. The chain is built from TRBV9 and TRBJ1-1; TRBD1 matches 8 bases. J was trimmed by 0 bases and V by 3 bases; bases with no gene match: 4. CDR1 and CDR2 from the germline V gene are SGDLS and YYNGEE. The CDR3 length is 15 residues.

This rearrangement joins TRBV13 to TRBJ2-7; D is uncertain. Trimming pared 1 base from V and 6 bases from J, leaving 13 bases between. Per the germline V gene, CDR1 is PRHDT and CDR2 is FYEKMQ (reference sequence). The CDR3 runs to 14 residues. Here the CDR3 DNA reads TGTGCCAGCAGCTTAGACCCCGGAGTTGGCGAGCAGTACTTC. It translates to CASSLDPGVGEQYF.

This clone was seen more than once but under ten times. The sample holds other DNA sequences that translate to the same CDR3. The chain links TRBV9 to TRBJ2-1; D uncertain. Per the germline V gene, CDR1 is SGDLS and CDR2 is YYNGEE. CDR3 length: 11 amino acids. The V gene lost 1 base and the J gene lost 9 bases, with 5 bases spanning the gap. The CDR3, as DNA: TGTGCCAGCAGCGTATCGGGTGAGCAGTTCTTC. Protein sequence: CASSVSGEQFF.

The chain is built from TRBV2 and TRBJ1-2; D is uncertain. V gave up 0 bases and J gave up 8 bases, with 13 bases separating them. Germline CDR1 SNHLY, CDR2 FYNNEI. The CDR3 is 14 amino acids. The CDR3 nucleotides are TGTGCCAGCAGTGAAGCCGCTTCGTTGTACGGCTACACCTTC. This codes for CASSEAASLYGYTF.

The chain uses TRBV10-3 and TRBJ2-1; D might be TRBD1 or TRBD2, each matching 5 bases. Trimming removed 10 bases from V and 4 bases from J, with 17 bases in between. The CDR3 has 14 amino acids. The germline gives CDR1 ENHRY, CDR2 SYGVKD. CDR3 protein: CATSTGTDYNEQFF. In DNA, the CDR3 is TGTGCCACCTCGACCGGGACGGATTACAATGAGCAGTTCTTC.

V gene TRBV25-1 combines with J gene TRBJ2-1, with D uncertain. The germline gives CDR1 MGHDK, CDR2 SYGVNS. The germline V and J ends were trimmed by 5 bases and 9 bases, with 8 bases remaining between them. The CDR3 is 11 amino acids. The CDR3 spells CASSTRAEQFF. The CDR3 DNA reads as TGTGCCAGCAGTACTCGAGCTGAGCAGTTCTTC.

There are a few counts of this clone. CDR3 in amino acids: CARSHRLQPQHF. The CDR3 coding sequence is TGTGCCAGAAGCCATCGCCTCCAGCCCCAGCATTTT. The chain combines TRBV5-3 with TRBJ1-5, with unresolved D. TRBV5-3 is an ORF; its function is uncertain. Trimming removed 4 bases from V and 7 bases from J, with 9 bases in between. The CDR3 is made up of 12 amino acids.

The chain carries TRBV11-2 and TRBJ2-7, with D perhaps assigned TRBD1 or TRBD2 (6 bases each). Per the germline V gene, CDR1 is SGHAT and CDR2 is FQNNGV. The V end lost 5 bases, the J end lost 1 base, and 15 bases lay between the germline ends. CDR3 length equals 15 residues. The CDR3 bases are TGTGCCAGCAGCCAGGGGCGGGACGGATCCTACGAGCAGTACTTC. It codes for CASSQGRDGSYEQYF.